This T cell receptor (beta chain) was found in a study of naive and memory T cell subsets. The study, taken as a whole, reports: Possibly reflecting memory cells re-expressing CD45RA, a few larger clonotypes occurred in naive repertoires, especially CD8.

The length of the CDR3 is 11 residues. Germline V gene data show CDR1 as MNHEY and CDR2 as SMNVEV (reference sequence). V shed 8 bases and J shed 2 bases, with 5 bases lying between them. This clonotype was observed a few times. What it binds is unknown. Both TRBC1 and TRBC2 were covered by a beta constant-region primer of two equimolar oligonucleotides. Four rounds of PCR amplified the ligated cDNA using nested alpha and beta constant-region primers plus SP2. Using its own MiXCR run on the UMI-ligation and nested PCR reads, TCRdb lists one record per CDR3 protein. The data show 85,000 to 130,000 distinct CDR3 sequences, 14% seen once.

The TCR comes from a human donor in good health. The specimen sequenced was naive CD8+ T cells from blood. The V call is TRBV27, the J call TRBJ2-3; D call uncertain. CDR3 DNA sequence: TGTGCCAGCGAGGACACAGATACGCAGTATTTT. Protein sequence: CASEDTDTQYF.